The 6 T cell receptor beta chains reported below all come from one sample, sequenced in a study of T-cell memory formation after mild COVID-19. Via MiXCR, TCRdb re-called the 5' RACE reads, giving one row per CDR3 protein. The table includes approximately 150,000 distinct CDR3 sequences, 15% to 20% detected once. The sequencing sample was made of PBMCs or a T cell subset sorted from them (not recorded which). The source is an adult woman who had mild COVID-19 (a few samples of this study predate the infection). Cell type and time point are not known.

The CDR3: CAIQRSKRKANTGELFF. The CDR3 DNA is TGTGCCATTCAGAGAAGCAAACGCAAAGCGAACACCGGGGAGCTGTTTTTT. This chain connects TRBV15 to TRBJ2-2, with D unclear. CDR3 length: 17 residues. The germline gives CDR1 LNHNV, CDR2 YYDKDF (reference sequence). Trimming left V 10 bases short and J 0 bases short, with 21 bases between.

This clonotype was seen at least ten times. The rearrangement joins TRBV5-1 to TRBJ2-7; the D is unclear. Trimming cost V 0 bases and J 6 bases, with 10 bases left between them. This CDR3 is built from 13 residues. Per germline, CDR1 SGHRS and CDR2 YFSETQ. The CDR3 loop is CASSLESYPEQYF. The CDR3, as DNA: TGCGCCAGCAGCTTGGAATCATACCCCGAGCAGTACTTC.

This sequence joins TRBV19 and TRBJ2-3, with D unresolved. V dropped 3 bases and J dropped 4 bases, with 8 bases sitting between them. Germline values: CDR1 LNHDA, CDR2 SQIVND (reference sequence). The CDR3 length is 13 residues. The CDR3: CASSIIGPDTQYF. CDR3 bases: TGTGCCAGTAGTATTATTGGGCCAGATACGCAGTATTTT.

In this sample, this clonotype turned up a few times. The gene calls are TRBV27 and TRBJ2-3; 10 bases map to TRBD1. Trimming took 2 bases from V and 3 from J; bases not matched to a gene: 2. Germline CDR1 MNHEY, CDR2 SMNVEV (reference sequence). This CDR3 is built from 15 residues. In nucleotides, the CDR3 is TGTGCCAGCAGTTTAGGGACAGGGGAAACAGATACGCAGTATTTT. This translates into CASSLGTGETDTQYF.

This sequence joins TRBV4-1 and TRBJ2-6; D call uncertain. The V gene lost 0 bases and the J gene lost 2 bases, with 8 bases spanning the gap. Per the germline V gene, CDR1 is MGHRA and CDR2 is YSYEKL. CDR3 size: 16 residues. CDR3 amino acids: CASSQEGRAGANVLTF. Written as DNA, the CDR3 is TGCGCCAGCAGCCAAGAAGGCCGTGCTGGGGCCAACGTCCTGACTTTC.

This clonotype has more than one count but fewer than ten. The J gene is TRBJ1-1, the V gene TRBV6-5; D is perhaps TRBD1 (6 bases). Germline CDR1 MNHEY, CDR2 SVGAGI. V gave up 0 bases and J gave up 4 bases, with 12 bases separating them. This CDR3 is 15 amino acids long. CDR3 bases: TGTGCCAGCAGTTACTCGGCAGGGGTGGGCACTGAAGCTTTCTTT. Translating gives CASSYSAGVGTEAFF.